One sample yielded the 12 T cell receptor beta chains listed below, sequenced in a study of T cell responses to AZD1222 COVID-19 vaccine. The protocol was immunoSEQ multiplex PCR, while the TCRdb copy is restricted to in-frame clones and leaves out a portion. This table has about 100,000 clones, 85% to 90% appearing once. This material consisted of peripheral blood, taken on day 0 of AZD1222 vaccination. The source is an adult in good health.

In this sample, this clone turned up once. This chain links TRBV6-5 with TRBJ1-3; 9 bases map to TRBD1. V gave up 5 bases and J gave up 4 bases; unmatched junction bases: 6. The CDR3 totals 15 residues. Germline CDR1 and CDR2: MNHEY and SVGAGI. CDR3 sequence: CASSPTGGRGNTIYF. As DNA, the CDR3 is TGTGCCAGCAGTCCAACAGGGGGCAGGGGAAACACCATATATTTT.

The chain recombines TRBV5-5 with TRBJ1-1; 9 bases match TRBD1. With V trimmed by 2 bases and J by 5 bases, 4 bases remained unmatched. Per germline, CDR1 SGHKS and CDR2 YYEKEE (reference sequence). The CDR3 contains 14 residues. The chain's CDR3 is CASSFRQGGTEAFF. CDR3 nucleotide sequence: TGTGCCAGCAGCTTCCGACAGGGGGGGACTGAAGCTTTCTTT.

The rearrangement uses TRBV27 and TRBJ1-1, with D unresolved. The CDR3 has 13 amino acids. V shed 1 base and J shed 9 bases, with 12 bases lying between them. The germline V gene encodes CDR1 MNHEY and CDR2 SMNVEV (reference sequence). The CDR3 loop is CASSLYARTKAFF. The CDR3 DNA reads TGTGCCAGCAGTTTATATGCCAGGACCAAAGCTTTCTTT.

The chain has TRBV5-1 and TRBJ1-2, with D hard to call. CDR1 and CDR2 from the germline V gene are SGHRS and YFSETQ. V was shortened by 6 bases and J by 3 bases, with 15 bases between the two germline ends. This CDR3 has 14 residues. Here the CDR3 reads CASKGDPRDYGYTF. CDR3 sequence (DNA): TGCGCCAGCAAGGGTGACCCTCGGGACTATGGCTACACCTTC.

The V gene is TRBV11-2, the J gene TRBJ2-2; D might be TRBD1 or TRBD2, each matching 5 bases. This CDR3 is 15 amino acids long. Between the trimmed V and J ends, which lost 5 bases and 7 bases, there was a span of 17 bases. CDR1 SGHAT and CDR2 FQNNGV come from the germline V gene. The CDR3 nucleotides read TGTGCCAGCAGCCCCTCCGGGGCTCAGGGCGGGGAGCTGTTTTTT. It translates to CASSPSGAQGGELFF.

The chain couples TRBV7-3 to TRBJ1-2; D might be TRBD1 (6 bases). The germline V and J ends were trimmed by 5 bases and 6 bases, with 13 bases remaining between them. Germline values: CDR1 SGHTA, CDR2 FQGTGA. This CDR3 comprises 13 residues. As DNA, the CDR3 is TGTGCCAGCAGCAACAACGCAGGGGATGGCTACACCTTC. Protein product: CASSNNAGDGYTF.

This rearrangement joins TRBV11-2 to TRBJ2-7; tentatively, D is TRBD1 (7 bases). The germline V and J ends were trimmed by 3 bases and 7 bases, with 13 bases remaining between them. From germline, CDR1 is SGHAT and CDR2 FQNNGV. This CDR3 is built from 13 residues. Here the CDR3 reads CASSLEGAGEQYF. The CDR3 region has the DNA TGTGCCAGCAGCTTGGAGGGGGCGGGGGAGCAGTACTTC.

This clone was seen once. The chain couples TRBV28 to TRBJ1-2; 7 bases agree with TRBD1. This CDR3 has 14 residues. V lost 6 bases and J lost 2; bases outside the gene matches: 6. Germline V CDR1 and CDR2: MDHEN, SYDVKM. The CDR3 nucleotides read TGTGCCAGCAGGGGGGACAGCCTGAACTATGGCTACACCTTC. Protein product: CASRGDSLNYGYTF.

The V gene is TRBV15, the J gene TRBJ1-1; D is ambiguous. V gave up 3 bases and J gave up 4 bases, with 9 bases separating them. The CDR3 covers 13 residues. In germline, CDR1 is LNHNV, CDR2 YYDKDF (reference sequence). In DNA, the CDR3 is TGTGCCACCAGCAGGGAACAGCGCACTGAAGCTTTCTTT. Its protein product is CATSREQRTEAFF.

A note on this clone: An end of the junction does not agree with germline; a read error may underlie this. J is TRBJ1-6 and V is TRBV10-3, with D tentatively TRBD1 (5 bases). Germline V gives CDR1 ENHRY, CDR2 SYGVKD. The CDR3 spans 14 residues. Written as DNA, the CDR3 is TGTGCCATCAGTGAGTCGGGGGGGGGTTCATCCCTCCACTTT. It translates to CAISESGGGSSLHF.

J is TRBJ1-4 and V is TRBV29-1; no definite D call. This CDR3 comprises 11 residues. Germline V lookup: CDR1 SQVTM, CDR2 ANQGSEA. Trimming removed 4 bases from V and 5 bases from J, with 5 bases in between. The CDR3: CSVVGNEKLFF. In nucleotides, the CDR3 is TGCAGCGTTGTAGGGAATGAAAAACTGTTTTTT.

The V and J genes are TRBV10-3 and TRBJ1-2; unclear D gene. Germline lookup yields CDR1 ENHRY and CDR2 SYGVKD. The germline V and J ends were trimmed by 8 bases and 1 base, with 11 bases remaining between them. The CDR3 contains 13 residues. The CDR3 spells CAISSDGNYGYTF. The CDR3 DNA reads TGTGCCATCTCCTCTGACGGTAACTATGGCTACACCTTC.